The 13 T cell receptor beta chains below all came from one sample that was sequenced in a study of identical twins. Via MiXCR, TCRdb re-called the 5' RACE reads, giving one row per CDR3 protein. The sample holds roughly 290,000 distinct CDR3 sequences, around 8.8% seen once. These sequences were also reported in another study, on yellow fever vaccine responses in identical twins.

The source material was memory (CD45RO+) T cells sorted from blood. The receptors originated from a woman under 30 in good health.

In this sample, this clonotype turned up a few times. V gene TRBV25-1 combines with J gene TRBJ1-1; the D is unclear. Germline V CDR1 and CDR2: MGHDK, SYGVNS. The CDR3 runs 14 residues. V was shortened by 3 bases and J by 4 bases, with 12 bases between the two germline ends. The CDR3 region has the DNA TGTGCCAGCAGTGATGGGAATTGGGGCACTGAAGCTTTCTTT. Translation gives CASSDGNWGTEAFF.

This clonotype came up a few times. J is TRBJ2-7 and V is TRBV5-1, with 11 bases lining up with TRBD2. The CDR3 spans 15 residues. Germline V lookup: CDR1 SGHRS, CDR2 YFSETQ. V was clipped by 3 bases and J by 3 bases; unmatched bases: 5. DNA of the CDR3: TGCGCCAGCAGCTCCGGACTAGCGGGTCTCTACGAGCAGTACTTC. Its translation is CASSSGLAGLYEQYF.

This clonotype appeared a few times. The chain is built from TRBV7-6 and TRBJ2-1; TRBD2 aligns across 8 bases. The CDR3 length is 16 residues. V lost 5 bases and J lost 10; bases outside the gene matches: 16. Looked up from germline, CDR1 is SGHVS and CDR2 is FNYEAQ. The CDR3: CASSPSPAGDPREQFF. CDR3 nucleotide sequence: TGTGCCAGCAGCCCCTCCCCAGCGGGGGACCCCAGGGAGCAGTTCTTC.

CDR3 in DNA: TGTGCCAGTGCTCAGGGGGGGCAGCAGCCCCAGCATTTT. Protein product: CASAQGGQQPQHF. The V and J genes are TRBV19 and TRBJ1-5, with 7 bases that match TRBD1. The CDR3 loop spans 13 amino acids. CDR1 and CDR2 (germline): LNHDA, SQIVND (reference sequence). V gave up 8 bases and J gave up 7 bases; unmatched junction bases: 8.

This clonotype was observed a handful of times. The chain employs TRBV6-6 and TRBJ2-2, with D tentatively TRBD2 (5 bases). The ends were cut back, 8 bases at V and 6 bases at J, with 13 bases in the middle. The CDR3 sequence is 13 residues long. Per the germline V gene, CDR1 is MNHNY and CDR2 is SVGAGI (reference sequence). As DNA, the CDR3 is TGTGCCAGCGCTCCGAGGGTAGCCGGGGAGCTGTTTTTT. It specifies CASAPRVAGELFF.

This sequence joins TRBV5-4 and TRBJ1-5; D is unresolved. The germline CDR1 and CDR2 sequences are SGHNT and YYREEE (reference sequence). The CDR3 spans 13 residues. V lost 1 base, J lost 8 bases, and 10 bases lay in between. CDR3 bases: TGTGCCAGCAGCTTGAGTCGCGGAGAGCCCCAGCATTTT. The encoded protein is CASSLSRGEPQHF.

This clonotype occurred many times. The chain links TRBV5-6 to TRBJ2-7; weak D call: TRBD2 (6 bases). The CDR3 sequence is 13 residues long. V lost 3 bases to trimming and J lost 7 bases, with 14 bases between them. Per the germline V gene, CDR1 is SGHDT and CDR2 is YYEEEE. The DNA for the CDR3 is TGTGCCAGCAGCTCGGGACTCCCGGGGGAGCAGTACTTC. Protein sequence: CASSSGLPGEQYF.

This clonotype was seen just once. This chain connects TRBV2 to TRBJ2-7; the match to TRBD2 covers 8 bases. Germline trimming cut 6 bases from V and 0 bases from J; bases unmatched to any gene: 4. CDR1 is SNHLY, CDR2 FYNNEI, per germline. The CDR3 spans 14 residues. This CDR3 reads CASRQREYSYEQYF. The DNA of the CDR3 is TGTGCCAGCAGACAGCGGGAGTACTCCTACGAGCAGTACTTC.

In this sample, this clonotype turned up many times. The rearrangement joins TRBV10-3 to TRBJ2-5, with a weak D call TRBD1 (5 bases). With 7 bases removed from V and 2 bases from J, the gap between germline ends came to 14 bases. The CDR3 totals 14 residues. Germline lookup yields CDR1 ENHRY and CDR2 SYGVKD. This chain's CDR3 is CAINADSLQETQYF. CDR3 bases: TGTGCCATCAACGCAGACAGCCTACAAGAGACCCAGTACTTC.

The table lists this clonotype with a few counts. The chain employs TRBV4-1 and TRBJ2-2; TRBD2 aligns across 15 bases. Germline CDR1 is MGHRA and CDR2 is YSYEKL. The CDR3 length is 19 residues. V trimming: 2 bases; J trimming: 5 bases; junction bases outside the gene matches: 9. CDR3 coding DNA: TGCGCCAGCAGCCAACCACCGGGACTAGCGGGAGGCTGGACCGGGGAGCTGTTTTTT. Translation: CASSQPPGLAGGWTGELFF.

At least ten counts were recorded for this clonotype. Here the CDR3 DNA reads TGCAGTGCTAGGAACCAGGATAGCAATCAGCCCCAGCATTTT. Translating gives CSARNQDSNQPQHF. V usage is TRBV20-1 and J usage is TRBJ1-5; D is undetermined. The CDR3 contains 14 residues. Per the germline V gene, CDR1 is DFQATT and CDR2 is SNEGSKA (reference sequence). V gave up 3 bases and J gave up 0 bases, with 9 bases separating them.

This clonotype appeared a few times. The chain employs TRBV27 and TRBJ2-7, with TRBD2 identical over 9 bases. CDR3 length equals 19 residues. Germline assignment: CDR1 MNHEY and CDR2 SMNVEV (reference sequence). Trimming cost V 3 bases and J 4 bases; bases outside gene matches: 19. The CDR3 spells CASSFLSLRSSGGEYEQYV. The CDR3 DNA reads TGTGCCAGCAGTTTCCTGTCTTTACGGAGTAGCGGGGGCGAGTACGAGCAGTACGTC.

This clonotype was seen at least ten times. The chain recombines TRBV12-3 or TRBV12-4 with TRBJ1-5; 8 nucleotides agree with TRBD1. This CDR3 comprises 12 residues. The ends lost 7 bases at V and 6 bases at J; junction bases unmatched: 2. The CDR3 sequence is CASNRGTQPQHF. The CDR3 DNA reads as TGTGCCAGCAACAGGGGGACTCAGCCCCAGCATTTT.